This T cell receptor (beta chain) was recovered during a study of blood T cells in healthy people across ages. CDR1 ENHRY and CDR2 SYGVKD come from the germline V gene. The CDR3 consists of 15 residues. V lost 3 bases, J lost 7 bases, and 8 bases stayed unmatched. This clonotype was found a few times. A read error may explain this, as a much larger clone is one base away. Next came a second PCR, run for roughly 6 to 11 cycles, which used a sample-barcoded 5' primer along with a J-beta primer mix. Every sample produced at least 3 million CDR3-containing paired-end reads. MiXCR, applied by TCRdb to the 5' RACE reads, yields one record per CDR3 protein. The table has some 900,000 distinct CDR3 sequences, less than 35% seen once. Samples each had at least 5.5 micrograms of total RNA extracted.

The chain has TRBV10-3 and TRBJ2-7, with TRBD2 matching 11 bases. Sequenced input: blood. The sequence was collected from a woman of 80 years or more in good health. The CDR3 region has the DNA TGTGCCATCAGTGACGCGACTAGCGGGATTAATGAGCAGTACTTC. Translated: CAISDATSGINEQYF.